These 17 T cell receptor beta chains share one sample of origin, sequenced in a study of PD-L1 blockade in urothelial cancer. Profiling relied on immunoSEQ multiplex PCR, and the TCRdb table lists in-frame clones only, not all of them. The sample includes 40,000 to 55,000 clones, nearly 85% of them seen just once. Sample: PBMCs, taken around atezolizumab (anti-PD-L1) treatment. The receptors derive from a man aged 40-49 years with urothelial cancer.

This chain connects TRBV5-1 to TRBJ1-1; no clear D gene. CDR1 is SGHRS and CDR2 is YFSETQ in the germline V gene. The CDR3 sequence is 15 residues long. Trimming pared 0 bases from V and 4 bases from J, leaving 13 bases between. The DNA for the CDR3 is TGCGCCAGCAGCTTGGGGGCTTCGGTGGGCACTGAAGCTTTCTTT. This sequence encodes CASSLGASVGTEAFF.

This chain links TRBV2 with TRBJ2-6; tentative D call: TRBD1 (6 bases). CDR1 is SNHLY, CDR2 FYNNEI, per germline. The ends were cut back, 6 bases at V and 0 bases at J, with 6 bases in the middle. This CDR3 spans 14 amino acids. CDR3 nucleotides: TGTGCCAGCAGGGACAGCTCTGGGGCCAACGTCCTGACTTTC. Its translation: CASRDSSGANVLTF.

This chain joins TRBV28 and TRBJ1-1; TRBD1 matches 8 bases. The length of the CDR3 is 13 residues. The V gene's germline CDR1 is MDHEN and CDR2 SYDVKM. J lost 4 bases, V lost 3 bases, and 1 base had no gene match. The chain's CDR3 is CASSFTGGTEAFF. The CDR3 DNA reads as TGTGCCAGCAGTTTTACAGGGGGCACTGAAGCTTTCTTT.

The gene calls are TRBV28 and TRBJ1-5, with D possibly TRBD1 on 5 matching bases. From germline, CDR1 is MDHEN and CDR2 SYDVKM. This CDR3 region has 16 residues. V was shortened by 4 bases and J by 5 bases, with 18 bases between the two germline ends. The CDR3 DNA is TGTGCCAGCAGTTCCCAGGGTTTGTGGGCCGATCAGCCCCAGCATTTT. This gives the protein CASSSQGLWADQPQHF.

The chain has TRBV5-6 and TRBJ1-1; D unresolved. The germline V gene encodes CDR1 SGHDT and CDR2 YYEEEE. There are 11 residues in the CDR3. V lost 2 bases, J lost 10 bases, and 9 bases lay in between. Written as DNA, the CDR3 is TGTGCCAGCAGCTTTTCGGGGAGAGCTTTCTTT. Translating gives CASSFSGRAFF.

The V call is TRBV10-2, the J call TRBJ1-1, with D hard to call. The V and J ends lost 8 bases and 2 bases respectively, with 9 bases between them. Germline V gene lookup returns CDR1 WSHSY and CDR2 SAAADI. The CDR3 has 12 residues. The CDR3, as DNA: TGCGCCAGCCGCAGAATCAACACTGAAGCTTTCTTT. Protein product: CASRRINTEAFF.

The chain couples TRBV28 to TRBJ2-7, with D perhaps matching TRBD2 (5 bases). The CDR3 is 12 amino acids. Germline loops: CDR1 MDHEN, CDR2 SYDVKM. Trimming took off 8 bases at V and 2 bases at J, with 10 bases between the two ends. The CDR3 nucleotides read TGTGCCAGCCGCGAGAGGGCCTACGAGCAGTACTTC. Translating it yields CASRERAYEQYF.

The rearrangement joins TRBV18 to TRBJ2-5, with 7 bases lining up with TRBD1. With V trimmed by 6 bases and J by 3 bases, 7 bases remained unmatched. CDR3 length equals 14 residues. Germline V lookup: CDR1 KGHSH, CDR2 LQKENI. CDR3 amino acids: CASSRQGLEETQYF. The CDR3 DNA sequence: TGTGCCAGCTCGCGACAGGGCTTAGAAGAGACCCAGTACTTC.

The CDR3 bases are TGTGCCAGCAGTGTCGGGACTAGCGGGAGGCATCAGCAGTTCTTC. Encoded protein: CASSVGTSGRHQQFF. V is TRBV2 and J is TRBJ2-1, with 15 bases identical to TRBD2. In germline, CDR1 is SNHLY, CDR2 FYNNEI. The trim removed 4 bases at V and 11 bases at J, leaving 6 bases unmatched. The CDR3 runs to 15 residues.

The chain uses TRBV6-1 and TRBJ2-7; 9 bases match TRBD1. Germline CDR1 reads MNHNS; CDR2 reads SASEGT. The CDR3 runs 17 residues. The V segment lost 3 bases and the J segment 2 bases; nucleotides outside the gene matches: 11. The CDR3 loop reads CASSDRDRDLRTYEQYF. DNA for the CDR3: TGTGCCAGCAGTGATAGGGACAGGGATCTCCGGACCTACGAGCAGTACTTC.

This sequence joins TRBV7-9 and TRBJ2-4; a possible D gene is TRBD2 (6 bases). This CDR3 is 16 amino acids long. CDR1 is SEHNR, CDR2 FQNEAQ, per germline (reference sequence). V lost 5 bases and J lost 0, with 14 bases in between. The CDR3 region is CASSPGGVLAKNIQYF. The CDR3 coding sequence is TGTGCCAGCAGCCCTGGAGGGGTTTTAGCCAAAAACATTCAGTACTTC.

The genes are TRBV9 and TRBJ1-3; possibly TRBD1 for D (6 bases). The CDR3 has 14 amino acids. CDR1 is SGDLS, CDR2 YYNGEE, per germline. Trimming left V 0 bases short and J 4 bases short, with 8 bases between. The CDR3 loop is CASSVAQGGNTIYF. The CDR3, as DNA: TGTGCCAGCAGCGTAGCCCAGGGGGGAAACACCATATATTTT.

The chain joins TRBV10-1 to TRBJ2-1; 12 bases are shared with TRBD2. Germline CDR1 reads WNHNN; CDR2 reads SYGVQD (reference sequence). The CDR3 length is 15 residues. With 4 bases clipped from V and 8 bases from J, the junction kept 6 bases outside the gene matches. Here the CDR3 reads CASSGELAGGYEQFF. The CDR3 DNA reads TGCGCCAGCAGTGGGGAACTAGCGGGAGGATATGAGCAGTTCTTC.

V and J are TRBV5-6 and TRBJ2-7; 8 bases match TRBD2. From germline, CDR1 is SGHDT and CDR2 YYEEEE. This CDR3 comprises 16 residues. The V segment lost 4 bases and the J segment 4 bases; nucleotides outside the gene matches: 13. The CDR3 nucleotides read TGTGCCAGCAGCCAGAACGGAGGACTAGCCACTTACGAGCAGTACTTC. This gives the protein CASSQNGGLATYEQYF.

The chain has TRBV7-2 and TRBJ2-5, with D possibly matching TRBD2 (6 bases). CDR1 is SGHTA, CDR2 FQGNSA, per germline. V gave up 5 bases and J gave up 3 bases, with 10 bases separating them. The CDR3 contains 13 residues. The CDR3 DNA sequence: TGTGCCAGCAGCCCATGGGGGGAAGAGACCCAGTACTTC. Translating gives CASSPWGEETQYF.

The gene calls are TRBV6-6 and TRBJ2-1, with 8 bases identical to TRBD2. CDR3 length: 15 amino acids. CDR1 is MNHNY, CDR2 SVGAGI, per germline (reference sequence). The J segment lost 0 bases and the V segment lost 6 bases, leaving 4 bases of the junction unmatched. As DNA, the CDR3 is TGTGCCAGCAGCTACGGGGGGGGCTCCTACAATGAGCAGTTCTTC. It specifies CASSYGGGSYNEQFF.

This clone came up a few times. This chain connects TRBV5-4 to TRBJ2-1, with a weak D call TRBD2 (6 bases). CDR3 length: 13 amino acids. The germline V gene encodes CDR1 SGHNT and CDR2 YYREEE (reference sequence). V lost 5 bases and J lost 6, with 12 bases in between. The CDR3 region has the DNA TGTGCCAGCAGTCCGGGGGTTTTCAATGAGCAGTTCTTC. This sequence encodes CASSPGVFNEQFF.